This T cell receptor beta chain stems from a study of identical twins. Study-level points and caveats: Weaker excess sharing between twins was seen in beta out-of-frame sequences. Models underestimated how often monozygotic twins shared out-of-frame TCR alpha.

This clonotype was counted between two and nine times. Its antigen is still unknown. Trimming pared 0 bases from V and 7 bases from J, leaving 9 bases between. The length of the CDR3 is 14 residues. In germline, CDR1 is SEHNR, CDR2 FQNEAQ (reference sequence). TCRdb called the 5' RACE reads again in MiXCR, with one record for every CDR3 protein. In the table there are 460,000 or so distinct CDR3 sequences, approximately 15% of which are singletons. These data were likewise used in another study, on yellow fever vaccine responses in identical twins.

The genes are TRBV7-9 and TRBJ1-4; D not certain. The source material was CD4+ T cells sorted from blood. This TCR came from a young woman in good health. The chain's CDR3 is CASSLAGIGEKLFF. The CDR3 nucleotides are TGTGCCAGCAGCTTAGCAGGGATTGGTGAAAAACTGTTTTTT.